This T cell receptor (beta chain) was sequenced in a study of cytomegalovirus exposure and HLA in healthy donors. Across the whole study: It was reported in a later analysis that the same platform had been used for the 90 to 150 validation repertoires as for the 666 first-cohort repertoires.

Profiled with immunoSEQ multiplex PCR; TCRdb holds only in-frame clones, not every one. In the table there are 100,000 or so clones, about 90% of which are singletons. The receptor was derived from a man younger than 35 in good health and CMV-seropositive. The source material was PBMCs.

CDR3 coding DNA: TGTGCCAGCAGCTTAGTTCCGGTCTGGTATCGTGAGCAGTACTTC. Encoded protein: CASSLVPVWYREQYF. V is TRBV11-3 and J is TRBJ2-7, with D uncertain. The CDR3 extends over 15 amino acids. CDR1 SGHNT and CDR2 YENEEA come from the germline V gene. V dropped 1 base and J dropped 7 bases, with 17 bases sitting between them.